One and the same sample provided the 27 T cell receptor beta chains below, sequenced in a study of Tregs in tolerant kidney transplant recipients. The method was immunoSEQ multiplex PCR; TCRdb's version includes in-frame clones alone and lacks a portion of them. The sample carries about 110,000 clones, 90% recorded once. The sequences come from CD4+ T cells from blood, collected before the transplant. Receptor source: a human donor who received a combined kidney and bone marrow transplant.

The rearrangement links TRBV5-1 to TRBJ2-1; 10 nucleotides align to TRBD2. The CDR3 length is 15 residues. Germline CDR1 is SGHRS and CDR2 is YFSETQ. V gave up 9 bases and J gave up 6 bases; unmatched junction bases: 12. The CDR3 DNA reads as TGCGCCACCTCGCCTAGCGGGGGTGGGGGCAATGAGCAGTTCTTC. It specifies CATSPSGGGGNEQFF.

There are a few counts of this clone. V and J are TRBV28 and TRBJ1-2; D may be TRBD1 (6 bases). Germline-derived CDR1 and CDR2 are MDHEN and SYDVKM. The CDR3 runs to 14 residues. V was cut by 8 bases and J by 3 bases, with 16 bases left in between. CDR3 in amino acids: CASWGLTSYYGYTF. CDR3 bases: TGTGCCAGCTGGGGGCTTACCTCCTACTATGGCTACACCTTC.

The chain couples TRBV18 to TRBJ1-4; 9 nucleotides match TRBD1. The CDR3 is 15 amino acids. J was trimmed by 5 bases and V by 6 bases; bases with no gene match: 7. CDR1 is KGHSH, CDR2 LQKENI, per germline. CDR3 sequence (DNA): TGTGCCAGCTCCCGAGGACAGGGGCCCAATGAAAAACTGTTTTTT. Protein product: CASSRGQGPNEKLFF.

This clone has a single count. The chain is built from TRBV2 and TRBJ2-3, with 9 bases identical to TRBD1. The CDR3 extends over 15 amino acids. Germline V gives CDR1 SNHLY, CDR2 FYNNEI. The ends lost 1 base at V and 1 base at J; junction bases unmatched: 0. The CDR3 coding sequence is TGTGCCAGCAGTGAAGGGACAGGGGGCACAGATACGCAGTATTTT. The encoded protein is CASSEGTGGTDTQYF. Together with reference TRBV2 and TRBJ2-3, the CDR3 gives the full variable domain: EPEVTQTPSHQVTQMGQEVILRCVPISNHLYFYWYRQILGQKVEFLVSFYNNEISEKSEIFDDQFSVERPDGSNFTLKIRSTKLEDSAMYFCASSEGTGGTDTQYFGPGTRLTVL.

This clone came up once. The chain uses TRBV2 and TRBJ1-1; D possibly corresponds to TRBD1 (6 bases). Germline V lookup: CDR1 SNHLY, CDR2 FYNNEI. The CDR3 consists of 15 residues. V dropped 4 bases and J dropped 5 bases, with 17 bases sitting between them. CDR3 amino acids: CASSARTEVGTEAFF. The CDR3 coding sequence is TGTGCCAGCAGTGCGAGGACAGAAGTAGGGACTGAAGCTTTCTTT.

This clone was found once. One end of the junction is discordant with germline, which a read error may explain. This chain uses TRBV10-3 with TRBJ2-7, with TRBD1 identical over 10 bases. The CDR3 has 13 residues. Per the germline V gene, CDR1 is ENHRY and CDR2 is SYGVKD. CDR3 nucleotide sequence: TGTGCCATCAGTTCGGGGACAGGGGTCCCGGGGGGGTTC. Protein: CAISSGTGVPGGF.

The gene calls are TRBV14 and TRBJ2-5; TRBD2 aligns across 9 bases. The CDR3 is 14 amino acids. V shed 5 bases, J shed 5 bases, and the junction held 6 bases outside the gene matches. Per germline, CDR1 SGHDN and CDR2 FVKESK. The CDR3 DNA follows: TGTGCCAGCAGCTCTGGGACTAGCCTGGAGACCCAGTACTTC. Protein product: CASSSGTSLETQYF.

This clone was recorded once. DNA of the CDR3: TGTGCCAGCAGTTACCCAAAAGGACAGAGAGAAGGCTACACCTTC. It translates to CASSYPKGQREGYTF. The chain employs TRBV6-6 and TRBJ1-2; a weak D match, TRBD1 (6 bases). CDR3 length: 15 residues. Per the germline V gene, CDR1 is MNHNY and CDR2 is SVGAGI (reference sequence). V shed 2 bases and J shed 8 bases, with 18 bases lying between them.

The chain combines TRBV28 with TRBJ2-3, with 7 bases identical to TRBD1. Germline V gene data show CDR1 as MDHEN and CDR2 as SYDVKM. The junction had 5 bases not matched to a gene; V was cut back by 6 bases and J by 2 bases. The CDR3 has 14 amino acids. The CDR3 nucleotides are TGTGCCAGCAGCCGGGACAGCTACACAGATACGCAGTATTTT. It yields the protein CASSRDSYTDTQYF. Together with reference TRBV28 and TRBJ2-3, the CDR3 gives the full variable domain: DVKVTQSSRYLVKRTGEKVFLECVQDMDHENMFWYRQDPGLGLRLIYFSYDVKMKEKGDIPEGYSVSREKKERFSLILESASTNQTSMYLCASSRDSYTDTQYFGPGTRLTVL.

This clone was observed a single time. This chain links TRBV18 with TRBJ2-2; D might be TRBD1 (6 bases). Germline loops: CDR1 KGHSH, CDR2 LQKENI. Trimming left V 6 bases short and J 4 bases short, with 12 bases between. The CDR3 consists of 14 residues. The chain's CDR3 is CASSPGQTTGELFF. The DNA of the CDR3 is TGTGCCAGCTCCCCAGGACAGACCACCGGGGAGCTGTTTTTT.

The chain joins TRBV5-1 to TRBJ1-1, with D unresolved. Trimming removed 0 bases at V and 1 base at J, with 10 bases between. Looked up from germline, CDR1 is SGHRS and CDR2 is YFSETQ. The CDR3 extends over 15 amino acids. The CDR3 region has the DNA TGCGCCAGCAGCTTGGAGGCGGGCTGGAACACTGAAGCTTTCTTT. Its protein product is CASSLEAGWNTEAFF.

The CDR3 region has the DNA TGTGCCAGCAGTAATCTAGCGGGAGGGGTCTATGAGCAGTTCTTC. Residues: CASSNLAGGVYEQFF. The chain couples TRBV6-6 to TRBJ2-1; 12 positions match TRBD2. The V gene end was trimmed by 5 bases and the J gene end by 8 bases; junction bases not matched to a gene: 7. The CDR3 has 15 residues. CDR1 and CDR2 from the germline V gene are MNHNY and SVGAGI (reference sequence).

The chain joins TRBV6-5 to TRBJ1-3; D unclear. V dropped 6 bases and J dropped 2 bases, with 11 bases sitting between them. The CDR3 covers 14 residues. CDR1 is MNHEY and CDR2 is SVGAGI in the germline V gene. The CDR3 DNA reads as TGTGCCAGCAGACGCCGGGAAGCTGGAAACACCATATATTTT. Translated, it gives CASRRREAGNTIYF.

The V gene is TRBV7-2, the J gene TRBJ1-1; 7 bases are a match to TRBD1. The J segment lost 0 bases and the V segment lost 7 bases, leaving 8 bases of the junction unmatched. Germline assignment: CDR1 SGHTA and CDR2 FQGNSA. The CDR3 has 15 amino acids. CDR3 residues: CASNNRGIMNTEAFF. The CDR3 region has the DNA TGTGCCAGCAACAACAGGGGCATCATGAACACTGAAGCTTTCTTT. The full variable domain, completed using reference TRBV7-2 and TRBJ1-1, is GAGVSQSPSNKVTEKGKDVELRCDPISGHTALYWYRQSLGQGLEFLIYFQGNSAPDKSGLPSDRFSAERTGGSVSTLTIQRTQQEDSAVYLCASNNRGIMNTEAFFGQGTRLTVV.

The chain uses TRBV10-3 and TRBJ2-5; 8 bases are shared with TRBD2. This CDR3 region has 16 residues. Germline V lookup: CDR1 ENHRY, CDR2 SYGVKD. Unmatched junction bases numbered 5, after V lost 2 bases and J lost 0 bases. The CDR3 DNA reads as TGTGCCATCAGTGAGGGGGTAGCGGGGTACCAAGAGACCCAGTACTTC. Protein sequence: CAISEGVAGYQETQYF.

V gene TRBV5-1 combines with J gene TRBJ2-5; 10 bases are a match to TRBD2. Germline CDR1 is SGHRS and CDR2 is YFSETQ. The CDR3 extends over 15 amino acids. V gave up 3 bases and J gave up 4 bases; unmatched junction bases: 6. The CDR3, as DNA: TGCGCCAGCAGCTATTCTAGCGGGGGACCAGAGACCCAGTACTTC. It encodes CASSYSSGGPETQYF.

The chain links TRBV29-1 to TRBJ1-3; no definite D call. Trimming left V 3 bases short and J 0 bases short, with 3 bases between. The germline V gene has CDR1 SQVTM and CDR2 ANQGSEA. The CDR3 contains 12 residues. This CDR3 reads CSVDGSGNTIYF. Here the CDR3 DNA reads TGCAGCGTTGACGGCTCTGGAAACACCATATATTTT.

The rearrangement joins TRBV7-2 to TRBJ2-2; tentatively, D is TRBD2 (7 bases). The V gene lost 5 bases and the J gene lost 6 bases, with 13 bases spanning the gap. The length of the CDR3 is 14 residues. Per germline, CDR1 SGHTA and CDR2 FQGNSA. Here the CDR3 reads CASSQRGAPGELFF. The CDR3, as DNA: TGTGCCAGCAGCCAACGGGGGGCCCCCGGGGAGCTGTTTTTT.

The rearrangement uses TRBV28 and TRBJ1-2; 7 positions match TRBD1. This CDR3 is built from 12 residues. V dropped 8 bases and J dropped 4; count of bases not matched to a gene: 4. Per the germline V gene, CDR1 is MDHEN and CDR2 is SYDVKM. This chain's CDR3 is CASGTVAYGYTF. The CDR3 DNA is TGTGCCAGCGGGACAGTAGCCTATGGCTACACCTTC.

The rearrangement uses TRBV2 and TRBJ2-2; D is undetermined. V dropped 0 bases and J dropped 7 bases, with 9 bases sitting between them. This CDR3 is built from 14 residues. CDR1 is SNHLY and CDR2 is FYNNEI in the germline V gene. In DNA, the CDR3 is TGTGCCAGCAGTGAAGCAACTTCGATCGGGGAGCTGTTTTTT. It translates to CASSEATSIGELFF.

The CDR3 is CASSVPRENTGELFF. The DNA of the CDR3 is TGTGCCAGCTCGGTACCGCGCGAGAACACCGGGGAGCTGTTTTTT. The chain combines TRBV13 with TRBJ2-2; D not resolved. The V end was cut by 8 bases, the J end by 1 base, with 14 bases between. The germline V gene encodes CDR1 PRHDT and CDR2 FYEKMQ (reference sequence). This CDR3 is 15 amino acids long. The variable domain in full, with the rest retrieved from reference TRBV13 and TRBJ2-2, is AAGVIQSPRHLIKEKRETATLKCYPIPRHDTVYWYQQGPGQDPQFLISFYEKMQSDKGSIPDRFSAQQFSDYHSELNMSSLELGDSALYFCASSVPRENTGELFFGEGSRLTVL.

This chain joins TRBV7-2 and TRBJ2-7; the match to TRBD2 covers 7 bases. With V trimmed by 5 bases and J by 5 bases, 9 bases remained unmatched. The CDR3 consists of 14 residues. CDR1 is SGHTA, CDR2 FQGNSA, per germline. CDR3: CASSPRLAPNEQYF. As DNA, the CDR3 is TGTGCCAGCAGCCCCCGACTAGCCCCCAACGAGCAGTACTTC. The full variable domain, completed using reference TRBV7-2 and TRBJ2-7, is GAGVSQSPSNKVTEKGKDVELRCDPISGHTALYWYRQSLGQGLEFLIYFQGNSAPDKSGLPSDRFSAERTGGSVSTLTIQRTQQEDSAVYLCASSPRLAPNEQYFGPGTRLTVT.

The chain is built from TRBV30 and TRBJ2-6; D remains unclear. V was pared by 4 bases and J by 4 bases, with 11 bases between. This CDR3 contains 14 residues. The V gene's germline CDR1 is GTSNPN and CDR2 SVGIG (reference sequence). CDR3 in DNA: TGTGCCTGGAATTTACAGTACGGGGCCAACGTCCTGACTTTC. This gives the protein CAWNLQYGANVLTF.

The chain links TRBV6-5 to TRBJ2-2; D is ambiguous. This CDR3 region has 15 residues. Germline V gene sequence: CDR1 MNHEY, CDR2 SVGAGI. Trimming left V 2 bases short and J 1 base short, with 8 bases between. CDR3: CASSYQNRNTGELFF. The CDR3 DNA follows: TGTGCCAGCAGTTACCAAAATAGGAACACCGGGGAGCTGTTTTTT.

The V gene is TRBV5-4, the J gene TRBJ2-5; perhaps TRBD2 as D (5 bases). V was shortened by 0 bases and J by 5 bases, with 17 bases between the two germline ends. The CDR3 runs 16 residues. Germline V gene data show CDR1 as SGHNT and CDR2 as YYREEE (reference sequence). The DNA for the CDR3 is TGTGCCAGCAGCTTGGACGCGGGTACGGGTCGGGAGACCCAGTACTTC. It yields the protein CASSLDAGTGRETQYF.

This clone was picked up one time. The genes are TRBV27 and TRBJ1-1, with D possibly TRBD1 on 6 matching bases. V was trimmed by 8 bases and J by 3 bases, leaving 16 bases between them. Germline CDR1 MNHEY, CDR2 SMNVEV (reference sequence). The length of the CDR3 is 14 residues. The CDR3: CASSLRQGHTEAFF. In nucleotides, the CDR3 is TGTGCCAGCTCCCTCCGGCAGGGGCACACTGAAGCTTTCTTT.

The V gene is TRBV19, the J gene TRBJ2-7, with TRBD2 as a possible D gene (6 bases). The germline CDR1 and CDR2 sequences are LNHDA and SQIVND (reference sequence). Trimming removed 5 bases from V and 2 bases from J, with 19 bases in between. The CDR3 is made up of 16 amino acids. CDR3: CASSAGFGRGTYEQYF. The DNA for the CDR3 is TGTGCCAGTAGTGCGGGGTTTGGGCGGGGCACCTACGAGCAGTACTTC.